This T cell receptor (beta chain) emerged from a study of follicular helper T cells after annual influenza vaccination. Study in general: Across the 2013-2014, 2014-2015 and 2015-2016 vaccination seasons, some subjects were resampled. Whole-study findings and limits: Only about 9.5-22% of analyzed cells yielded productive TCRB sequences.

Time point defined: 2014-2015 season, pre-vaccination. Trimming cost V 8 bases and J 3 bases, with 11 bases left between them. Germline CDR1 reads LNHDA; CDR2 reads SQIVND (reference sequence). This CDR3 spans 13 amino acids. Assay used: immunoSEQ multiplex PCR; TCRdb lists only in-frame clones, some missing. The sample gives about 27,000 clones, 80% to 90% of which show up once; roughly 1.1% is in the top ten. This clone was detected a few times. Its antigen is not identified. Sample: CXCR5+ CD38- circulating T follicular helper cells from blood, taken on the day of influenza vaccination. Documented subset: circulating Tfh, non-naive CD4+CXCR5+PD-1+ (ICOS+CD38+ or ICOS-CD38-). The rearrangement links TRBV19 to TRBJ1-5; D is perhaps TRBD1 (6 bases). The source is an adult who received the influenza vaccine. The CDR3 spells CASGGQSNQPQHF. The CDR3 coding sequence is TGTGCCAGTGGCGGACAGTCCAATCAGCCCCAGCATTTT.